This entry lists 7 T cell receptor beta chains sequenced from one sample in a study of sequential checkpoint blockade in melanoma. Data came from immunoSEQ multiplex PCR; TCRdb stores just in-frame clones and leaves some out. The table records about 11,000 clones, 25% to 30% of them present only once. The treatment: randomized to nivolumab then ipilimumab (arm A) or the reverse (arm B). The source was tumor tissue (inferred from file names), collected from a patient given nivolumab and ipilimumab in sequence. These receptors originate from a human donor with melanoma.

The chain carries TRBV18 and TRBJ1-1; tentatively, D is TRBD1 (5 bases). V was trimmed by 8 bases and J by 3 bases, leaving 19 bases between them. The CDR3 has 15 amino acids. CDR1 is KGHSH, CDR2 LQKENI, per germline. CDR3 sequence: CASRPPAGADTEAFF. The CDR3, as DNA: TGTGCCAGCAGACCCCCCGCCGGGGCAGACACTGAAGCTTTCTTT. Complete variable domain (other parts from reference TRBV18 and TRBJ1-1): NAGVMQNPRHLVRRRGQEARLRCSPMKGHSHVYWYRQLPEEGLKFMVYLQKENIIDESGMPKERFSAEFPKEGPSILRIQQVVRGDSAAYFCASRPPAGADTEAFFGQGTRLTVV.

This clone was counted between two and nine times. This chain connects TRBV2 to TRBJ2-3; 7 bases align to TRBD1. The ends lost 6 bases at V and 5 bases at J; junction bases unmatched: 14. This CDR3 contains 16 residues. Germline values: CDR1 SNHLY, CDR2 FYNNEI. The chain's CDR3 is CASSSPTGPLGDTQYF. In DNA, the CDR3 is TGTGCCAGCAGCTCTCCGACAGGGCCTTTGGGAGATACGCAGTATTTT.

The chain joins TRBV19 to TRBJ1-2, with D possibly matching TRBD1 (5 bases). The germline V gene has CDR1 LNHDA and CDR2 SQIVND (reference sequence). This CDR3 comprises 15 residues. Trimming removed 7 bases from V and 8 bases from J, with 23 bases in between. DNA for the CDR3: TGTGCCAGTACCATAGGACCGTTAACCAAGGGGGGCTACACCTTC. It translates to CASTIGPLTKGGYTF.

This clone was picked up a small number of times. V usage is TRBV7-5 and J usage is TRBJ1-1. TRBV7-5 is termed a pseudogene. This CDR3 comprises 16 residues. The CDR3 is CASSESGRPPNTEAFF. As DNA, the CDR3 is TGTGCCAGCAGCGAATCCGGGAGACCCCCGAATACTGAAGCTTTCTTT.

The V and J genes are TRBV30 and TRBJ1-4, with TRBD1 matching over 7 bases. Germline V gene lookup returns CDR1 GTSNPN and CDR2 SVGIG (reference sequence). The CDR3 is 15 amino acids. V lost 4 bases, J lost 8 bases, and 13 bases stayed unmatched. In nucleotides, the CDR3 is TGTGCCTGGACCTCCCCGGGAGGGGGCCAGGAAAAACTGTTTTTT. This encodes CAWTSPGGGQEKLFF.

The gene calls are TRBV4-1 and TRBJ2-2, with 9 bases matching TRBD2. Germline CDR1 and CDR2: MGHRA and YSYEKL. The CDR3 sequence is 14 residues long. V was clipped by 6 bases and J by 5 bases; unmatched bases: 4. DNA for the CDR3: TGCGCCAGCAGGCGGGGGGGCCGTACCGGGGAGCTGTTTTTT. It yields the protein CASRRGGRTGELFF.

The count of this clone is one. The chain combines TRBV5-1 with TRBJ2-3; 7 positions agree with TRBD1. Trimming cost V 5 bases and J 6 bases; bases outside gene matches: 9. The CDR3 runs 14 residues. Germline CDR1 SGHRS, CDR2 YFSETQ. The CDR3 DNA is TGCGCCAGCAGGTTGAGAGGGGGCAAGGATACGCAGTATTTT. This sequence encodes CASRLRGGKDTQYF.